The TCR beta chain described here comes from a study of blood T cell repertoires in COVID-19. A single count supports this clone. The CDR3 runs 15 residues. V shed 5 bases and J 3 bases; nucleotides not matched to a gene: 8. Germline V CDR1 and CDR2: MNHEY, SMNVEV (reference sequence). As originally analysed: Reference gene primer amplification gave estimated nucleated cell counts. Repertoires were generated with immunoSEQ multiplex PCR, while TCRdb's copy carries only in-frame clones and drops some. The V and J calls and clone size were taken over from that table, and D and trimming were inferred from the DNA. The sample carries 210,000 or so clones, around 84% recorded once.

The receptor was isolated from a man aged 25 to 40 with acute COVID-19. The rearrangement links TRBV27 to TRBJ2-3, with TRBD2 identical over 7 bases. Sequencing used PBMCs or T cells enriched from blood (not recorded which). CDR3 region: CASSPRGGLTDTQYF. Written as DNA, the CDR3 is TGTGCCAGCAGTCCCCGGGGAGGGTTGACAGATACGCAGTATTTT.